The source of this T cell receptor beta chain is a study of T cells and copy number aberrations in small-cell lung cancer. Trimming pared 6 bases from V and 4 bases from J, leaving 7 bases between. The germline V gene encodes CDR1 LNHDA and CDR2 SQIVND (reference sequence). The CDR3 totals 12 residues. Clones were sequenced by immunoSEQ multiplex PCR, and TCRdb holds only the in-frame ones, with some missing. This sample yields 9,400 or so clones, of which nearly 80% are seen a single time; about a third belongs to the top ten. This clone was detected once. Its specificity is unknown. All donors were smokers or heavy second-hand smokers. Study outcomes and limitations: The tissue was entirely formalin-fixed and paraffin-embedded, which is known to produce sequencing artifacts.

The sequence derives from a man between 60 and 75 years old with small cell lung cancer. Input material: normal tissue next to the tumor. The rearrangement uses TRBV19 and TRBJ1-5; the D is unclear. CDR3 amino acids: CASSSLNQPQHF. CDR3 bases: TGTGCCAGTAGCTCCCTGAATCAGCCCCAGCATTTT.